The next 28 T cell receptor beta chains were all read from a single sample in a study of T cells and Merkel cell carcinoma outcomes. The assay was immunoSEQ multiplex PCR, and TCRdb's table has in-frame clones only and misses some. The sample lists about 3,000 clones; nearly 80% were seen once. Sequencing used tumor tissue from Merkel cell carcinoma. These receptors were taken from a human donor with Merkel cell carcinoma.

The gene calls are TRBV7-2 and TRBJ2-5; D is unclear. The germline V and J ends were trimmed by 4 bases and 4 bases, with 13 bases remaining between them. Germline values: CDR1 SGHTA, CDR2 FQGNSA. The CDR3 loop spans 14 amino acids. The CDR3 DNA is TGTGCCAGCAGCTCCTCGATCGGGCGAGAGACCCAGTACTTC. Protein product: CASSSSIGRETQYF.

This clone was seen once. This chain uses TRBV5-4 with TRBJ2-6; tentative D call: TRBD2 (6 bases). Germline lookup yields CDR1 SGHNT and CDR2 YYREEE (reference sequence). Trimming took 0 bases from V and 2 from J, leaving 12 bases between them. CDR3 length: 17 amino acids. Written as DNA, the CDR3 is TGTGCCAGCAGCTTGGAGTCAGGGAGGACTGGGGCCAACGTCCTGACTTTC. This encodes CASSLESGRTGANVLTF.

The table lists this clone with a count of one. The rearrangement joins TRBV7-9 to TRBJ1-5; D call uncertain. Germline loops: CDR1 SEHNR, CDR2 FQNEAQ (reference sequence). The CDR3 loop spans 17 amino acids. Between the trimmed V and J ends, which lost 2 bases and 7 bases, there was a span of 21 bases. The CDR3 sequence: CASSLNVGSSGGQPQHF. The DNA of the CDR3 is TGTGCCAGCAGCTTAAATGTGGGCAGTTCAGGAGGCCAGCCCCAGCATTTT.

The chain uses TRBV19 and TRBJ2-7; 7 bases are a match to TRBD2. The length of the CDR3 is 16 residues. Germline assignment: CDR1 LNHDA and CDR2 SQIVND (reference sequence). Trimming took 1 base from V and 2 from J; bases not matched to a gene: 8. CDR3 sequence (DNA): TGTGCCAGTAGTATAGGGTCGGGGAGGGAACCCTACGAGCAGTACTTC. It specifies CASSIGSGREPYEQYF.

This rearrangement joins TRBV5-1 to TRBJ1-2; 9 bases agree with TRBD1. This CDR3 contains 13 residues. V trimming: 4 bases; J trimming: 6 bases; junction bases outside the gene matches: 4. Germline assignment: CDR1 SGHRS and CDR2 YFSETQ. The CDR3 loop reads CASSDTGGHGYTF. In DNA form, the CDR3 reads TGCGCCAGCAGCGATACAGGGGGCCATGGCTACACCTTC.

The CDR3 spells CATSRLSSTSVTDTQYF. The CDR3 DNA is TGTGCCACCAGCAGACTGAGCTCCACTAGCGTCACAGATACGCAGTATTTT. The chain carries TRBV15 and TRBJ2-3, with TRBD2 matching over 7 bases. CDR1 is LNHNV and CDR2 is YYDKDF in the germline V gene (reference sequence). The CDR3 covers 17 residues. After removal of 2 bases from V and 2 bases from J, the junction contained 10 bases not matched to a gene.

This clone was seen only a few times. The gene calls are TRBV6-1 and TRBJ2-7, with 8 bases identical to TRBD2. The CDR3 has 14 amino acids. The ends lost 7 bases at V and 0 bases at J; junction bases unmatched: 5. Looked up from germline, CDR1 is MNHNS and CDR2 is SASEGT. As DNA, the CDR3 is TGTGCCAGCACCGTAGCGGGGCCCTCCTACGAGCAGTACTTC. Amino acids: CASTVAGPSYEQYF.

J is TRBJ2-5 and V is TRBV28; D may be TRBD1 (6 bases). The V end lost 2 bases, the J end lost 3 bases, and 13 bases lay between the germline ends. Germline V gives CDR1 MDHEN, CDR2 SYDVKM. The CDR3 totals 15 residues. The CDR3 loop is CASSLGGSRKETQYF. The CDR3 coding sequence is TGTGCCAGCAGTTTAGGGGGCTCTCGTAAAGAGACCCAGTACTTC.

The genes are TRBV27 and TRBJ2-3, with 15 bases aligning to TRBD2. The CDR3 contains 16 residues. J lost 4 bases, V lost 4 bases, and 3 bases had no gene match. Germline V CDR1 and CDR2: MNHEY, SMNVEV (reference sequence). This chain's CDR3 is CASSSGLAGGSDTQYF. The CDR3 DNA follows: TGTGCCAGCAGTTCGGGACTAGCGGGAGGATCAGATACGCAGTATTTT.

V gene TRBV4-2 combines with J gene TRBJ1-4; 8 bases match TRBD1. Trimming removed 2 bases from V and 7 bases from J; junction bases left unmatched: 9. This CDR3 contains 16 residues. Germline lookup yields CDR1 LGHNA and CDR2 YNFKEQ. This CDR3 reads CASSQRPQGGIEKLFF. The CDR3 nucleotides are TGTGCCAGCAGCCAAAGGCCACAGGGGGGTATTGAAAAACTGTTTTTT.

The chain has TRBV7-9 and TRBJ1-5; D gene ambiguous. The CDR3 length is 12 residues. The V and J ends lost 2 bases and 5 bases respectively, with 4 bases between them. Germline V CDR1 and CDR2: SEHNR, FQNEAQ (reference sequence). The CDR3 is CASSLRDQPQHF. Written as DNA, the CDR3 is TGTGCCAGCAGCTTAAGGGATCAGCCCCAGCATTTT.

The CDR3 region is CASSLRGQDNSPLHF. DNA for the CDR3: TGTGCCAGCAGCTTGAGGGGTCAGGATAATTCACCCCTCCACTTT. The V gene is TRBV7-9, the J gene TRBJ1-6, with a weak D call TRBD1 (5 bases). The CDR3 length is 15 residues. V lost 3 bases, J lost 5 bases, and 11 bases lay in between. Germline values: CDR1 SEHNR, CDR2 FQNEAQ (reference sequence).

This chain joins TRBV20-1 and TRBJ2-3, with D unresolved. V was trimmed by 4 bases and J by 6 bases, leaving 8 bases between them. Germline CDR1 DFQATT, CDR2 SNEGSKA (reference sequence). The CDR3 contains 11 residues. CDR3: CSAIDLDTQYF. The CDR3 DNA is TGCAGTGCTATTGACTTGGATACGCAGTATTTT.

The V gene is TRBV19, the J gene TRBJ2-5, with 12 bases aligning to TRBD1. Unmatched junction bases numbered 8, after V lost 6 bases and J lost 6 bases. The CDR3 has 15 amino acids. Germline loops: CDR1 LNHDA, CDR2 SQIVND (reference sequence). This CDR3 is CASRPGTGGEKTQYF. In nucleotides, the CDR3 is TGTGCCAGTAGGCCAGGGACAGGGGGCGAGAAGACCCAGTACTTC.

This clone was counted once. The J gene is TRBJ2-7, the V gene TRBV7-6; 8 bases are a match to TRBD1. CDR1 and CDR2 (germline): SGHVS, FNYEAQ. Trimming at V came to 5 bases and at J to 6 bases, leaving 15 bases not matched to a gene. The CDR3 runs 16 residues. CDR3 protein: CASSPGQAYDGSEQYF. CDR3 sequence (DNA): TGTGCCAGCAGCCCGGGACAGGCCTACGATGGAAGCGAGCAGTACTTC.

In this sample, this clone turned up a few times. The rearrangement uses TRBV4-1 and TRBJ2-7; 9 positions match TRBD2. Looked up from germline, CDR1 is MGHRA and CDR2 is YSYEKL. The CDR3 totals 18 residues. V shed 0 bases, J shed 0 bases, and the junction held 9 bases outside the gene matches. CDR3 nucleotides: TGCGCCAGCAGCCAAGATACCAGCGGGGGGATCGGCTCCTACGAGCAGTACTTC. As protein: CASSQDTSGGIGSYEQYF.

The chain joins TRBV25-1 to TRBJ1-4; 7 bases line up with TRBD1. Looked up from germline, CDR1 is MGHDK and CDR2 is SYGVNS. CDR3 length: 14 residues. The V segment lost 8 bases and the J segment 4 bases; nucleotides outside the gene matches: 7. In nucleotides, the CDR3 is TGTGCCAGCGGCGGGACAGCCTATAATGAAAAACTGTTTTTT. Its translation: CASGGTAYNEKLFF.

The chain has TRBV20-1 and TRBJ2-1; D unclear. V was clipped by 3 bases and J by 9 bases, with 6 bases between them. Germline lookup yields CDR1 DFQATT and CDR2 SNEGSKA (reference sequence). The CDR3 has 10 amino acids. CDR3: CSASHGEQFF. The CDR3, as DNA: TGCAGTGCTAGTCACGGTGAGCAGTTCTTC.

The chain couples TRBV5-1 to TRBJ2-1; 8 bases are a match to TRBD1. The CDR3 totals 15 residues. Trimming took 3 bases from V and 7 from J; bases not matched to a gene: 9. Germline CDR1 reads SGHRS; CDR2 reads YFSETQ. The chain's CDR3 is CASSWSGTGFNEQFF. The CDR3 DNA is TGCGCCAGCAGCTGGTCCGGGACAGGATTTAATGAGCAGTTCTTC.

The chain recombines TRBV7-9 with TRBJ1-1, with 9 bases that match TRBD1. The CDR3 runs to 15 residues. V lost 5 bases to trimming and J lost 0 bases; unmatched junction nucleotides: 4. Germline CDR1 SEHNR, CDR2 FQNEAQ (reference sequence). CDR3 amino acids: CASSRGDRVNTEAFF. The CDR3 coding sequence is TGTGCCAGCAGCCGCGGGGACAGGGTGAACACTGAAGCTTTCTTT.

The rearrangement uses TRBV28 and TRBJ2-3; 7 nucleotides match TRBD2. CDR3 length equals 13 residues. Germline CDR1 is MDHEN and CDR2 is SYDVKM. V dropped 1 base and J dropped 14; count of bases not matched to a gene: 9. CDR3: CASSLLGRGPLYF. CDR3 DNA: TGTGCCAGCAGTTTATTAGGGAGGGGCCCGTTGTATTTT.

The V and J genes are TRBV4-2 and TRBJ1-5, with TRBD1 matching over 9 bases. Germline V gene data show CDR1 as LGHNA and CDR2 as YNFKEQ. The CDR3 has 16 amino acids. J gave up 4 bases and V 2 bases, and 6 bases lay outside the gene matches. CDR3 amino acids: CASSQWDRDSNQPQHF. CDR3 coding DNA: TGTGCCAGCAGCCAATGGGACAGGGATTCAAATCAGCCCCAGCATTTT.

V is TRBV7-2 and J is TRBJ2-6; D gene unclear. Trimming removed 6 bases from V and 2 bases from J, with 11 bases in between. This CDR3 comprises 15 residues. The germline V gene encodes CDR1 SGHTA and CDR2 FQGNSA. CDR3 bases: TGTGCCAGCAGTTCAGACGCCCCTGGGGCCAACGTCCTGACTTTC. The encoded protein is CASSSDAPGANVLTF.

This clone was picked up a small number of times. This chain uses TRBV2 with TRBJ2-7; the match to TRBD1 covers 7 bases. CDR3 length equals 17 residues. V lost 6 bases, J lost 3 bases, and 17 bases stayed unmatched. Germline V gene sequence: CDR1 SNHLY, CDR2 FYNNEI. CDR3 residues: CASRSYLLPGQIYEQYF. Here the CDR3 DNA reads TGTGCCAGCAGATCCTATTTACTCCCGGGACAGATCTACGAGCAGTACTTC.

This clone came up a few times. V usage is TRBV18 and J usage is TRBJ1-5; 7 bases are a match to TRBD1. Germline lookup yields CDR1 KGHSH and CDR2 LQKENI. The CDR3 covers 14 residues. With V trimmed by 4 bases and J by 4 bases, 4 bases remained unmatched. CDR3 sequence (DNA): TGTGCCAGCTCACGACAGGGAGGGAATCAGCCCCAGCATTTT. It encodes CASSRQGGNQPQHF. The variable domain in full, with the rest retrieved from reference TRBV18 and TRBJ1-5, is NAGVMQNPRHLVRRRGQEARLRCSPMKGHSHVYWYRQLPEEGLKFMVYLQKENIIDESGMPKERFSAEFPKEGPSILRIQQVVRGDSAAYFCASSRQGGNQPQHFGDGTRLSIL.

This clone is large (0.1 to 1%). This chain connects TRBV28 to TRBJ1-1; 9 bases are a match to TRBD1. Germline V lookup: CDR1 MDHEN, CDR2 SYDVKM. The junction had 7 bases not matched to a gene; V was cut back by 3 bases and J by 5 bases. The CDR3 is 15 amino acids. CDR3 in DNA: TGTGCCAGCAGTTTGAGAAGGACAGGGGAAACTGAAGCTTTCTTT. It specifies CASSLRRTGETEAFF.

J is TRBJ2-2 and V is TRBV4-3, with D perhaps TRBD1 (5 bases). CDR3 size: 16 residues. The germline CDR1 and CDR2 sequences are LGHNA and YSLEER. Trimming stripped 4 bases from V and 2 bases from J, with 14 bases between. The CDR3 sequence is CASSPAPDRNTGELFF. The CDR3 region has the DNA TGCGCCAGCAGCCCCGCCCCCGACAGAAACACCGGGGAGCTGTTTTTT.

Note on this clone: At one end, the junction sequence differs from germline, possibly due to a read error. The J gene is TRBJ2-7, the V gene TRBV6-5; D perhaps matches TRBD2 (7 bases). CDR1 and CDR2 (germline): MNHEY, SVGAGI. The CDR3 length is 15 residues. The CDR3 spells CASSYWGGASYEQYF. DNA of the CDR3: TGTGCCAGCAGCTACTGGGGGGGGGCCTCCTACGAGCAGTACTTC.